This T cell receptor (beta chain) was observed in a study of OX40 agonist ivuxolimab in advanced cancers. Profiled with immunoSEQ multiplex PCR; TCRdb holds only in-frame clones, not every one. The table includes around 57,000 clones, 84% detected once. The CDR3 is 15 amino acids. The ends lost 2 bases at V and 4 bases at J; junction bases unmatched: 5. Germline CDR1 is SEHNR and CDR2 is FQNEAQ (reference sequence). In regard to this clone: Distinct nucleotide sequences in the sample also encode this CDR3.

The receptor was derived from an adult with an advanced solid tumor such as melanoma, head and neck, liver or kidney cancer. V is TRBV7-9 and J is TRBJ2-7, with 10 bases that match TRBD2. The sample in question was CD4+ or CD8+ T cells sorted from blood, obtained in a trial of the OX40 agonist ivuxolimab. The CDR3 bases are TGTGCCAGCAGCTTAACTAGCGGGGCTCTATACGAGCAGTACTTC. It is translated as CASSLTSGALYEQYF. The full variable domain, rest sourced from reference TRBV7-9 and TRBJ2-7, is DTGVSQNPRHKITKRGQNVTFRCDPISEHNRLYWYRQTLGQGPEFLTYFQNEAQLEKSRLLSDRFSAERPKGSFSTLEIQRTEQGDSAMYLCASSLTSGALYEQYFGPGTRLTVT.